A single sample is the source of the 8 T cell receptor beta chains below, sequenced in a study of shared clonotypes between healthy human individuals. Assay: immunoSEQ multiplex PCR; the TCRdb copy retains only in-frame clones and omits some. The data hold 2 million or so clones, with about 95% observed a single time. Sequenced input: naive CD4+ T cells sorted from blood. Subset denoted: CD45RA+ positively selected. These receptors were obtained from a man aged 18 to 30 in good health.

The gene calls are TRBV5-8 and TRBJ1-5; possible D gene TRBD1, 5 bases. The V and J ends lost 0 bases and 6 bases respectively, with 13 bases between them. The CDR3 is 15 amino acids. Germline CDR1 reads SGHTS; CDR2 reads YDEGEE. In nucleotides, the CDR3 is TGTGCCAGCAGCTTGGGCAGGGTGTGGAGTCAGCCCCAGCATTTT. Its translation is CASSLGRVWSQPQHF.

The J gene is TRBJ2-3, the V gene TRBV14, with 9 bases identical to TRBD2. This CDR3 has 15 amino acids. Trimming at V came to 4 bases and at J to 0 bases, leaving 2 bases not matched to a gene. The germline gives CDR1 SGHDN, CDR2 FVKESK. CDR3 nucleotides: TGTGCCAGCAGCCGGAGCGGGAGGAGCACAGATACGCAGTATTTT. Translation: CASSRSGRSTDTQYF.

The chain joins TRBV5-5 to TRBJ1-6; no firm D call. The germline V gene has CDR1 SGHKS and CDR2 YYEKEE (reference sequence). This CDR3 spans 16 amino acids. Trimming removed 0 bases at V and 0 bases at J, with 7 bases between. This chain's CDR3 is CASSLEWSSYNSPLHF. The DNA of the CDR3 is TGTGCCAGCAGCTTGGAGTGGAGCTCCTATAATTCACCCCTCCACTTT.

The chain recombines TRBV6-6 with TRBJ1-3; tentative D call: TRBD1 (5 bases). In germline, CDR1 is MNHNY, CDR2 SVGAGI (reference sequence). The germline V and J ends were trimmed by 2 bases and 4 bases, with 15 bases remaining between them. This CDR3 contains 16 residues. The CDR3 DNA reads TGTGCCAGCAGTTACGGGGGGGATCAAGGAGGAAACACCATATATTTT. The encoded protein is CASSYGGDQGGNTIYF.

V is TRBV19 and J is TRBJ1-1; perhaps TRBD1 as D (5 bases). Trimming took 6 bases from V and 4 from J, leaving 15 bases between them. Germline V gene data show CDR1 as LNHDA and CDR2 as SQIVND (reference sequence). The CDR3 has 14 amino acids. In DNA form, the CDR3 reads TGTGCCAGTAGCATCCAAACAGGTCGCACTGAAGCTTTCTTT. It is translated as CASSIQTGRTEAFF. The variable domain in full, completed from reference TRBV19 and TRBJ1-1, reads DGGITQSPKYLFRKEGQNVTLSCEQNLNHDAMYWYRQDPGQGLRLIYYSQIVNDFQKGDIAEGYSVSREKKESFPLTVTSAQKNPTAFYLCASSIQTGRTEAFFGQGTRLTVV.

The V gene is TRBV11-2, the J gene TRBJ1-3; D perhaps matches TRBD1 (6 bases). This CDR3 is 16 amino acids long. V lost 5 bases to trimming and J lost 4 bases, with 18 bases between them. The germline CDR1 and CDR2 sequences are SGHAT and FQNNGV. CDR3 residues: CASSLAGGLAGNTIYF. The CDR3 nucleotides read TGTGCCAGCAGCCTGGCGGGGGGCCTGGCGGGAAACACCATATATTTT. The whole variable domain, remainder taken from reference TRBV11-2 and TRBJ1-3, is EAGVAQSPRYKIIEKRQSVAFWCNPISGHATLYWYQQILGQGPKLLIQFQNNGVVDDSQLPKDRFSAERLKGVDSTLKIQPAKLEDSAVYLCASSLAGGLAGNTIYFGEGSWLTVV.

The gene calls are TRBV11-2 and TRBJ2-3; D gene uncertain. V lost 4 bases and J 0 bases, leaving 5 bases between the germline ends. CDR1 and CDR2 from the germline V gene are SGHAT and FQNNGV. There are 13 residues in the CDR3. The CDR3 reads CASSSGSTDTQYF. The CDR3, as DNA: TGTGCCAGCAGCTCCGGTAGCACAGATACGCAGTATTTT.

V is TRBV18 and J is TRBJ1-1; tentative D call: TRBD1 (5 bases). Germline assignment: CDR1 KGHSH and CDR2 LQKENI. V was shortened by 5 bases and J by 4 bases, with 14 bases between the two germline ends. CDR3 length: 14 residues. The CDR3 DNA sequence: TGTGCCAGCTCAGCCTCGGGGAGGGGCACTGAAGCTTTCTTT. This sequence encodes CASSASGRGTEAFF.